A single sample gave rise to the 4 T cell receptor beta chains below, sequenced in a study of T-cell memory formation after mild COVID-19. TCRdb reprocessed the 5' RACE reads via MiXCR and lists one record per CDR3 protein. This table holds roughly 190,000 distinct CDR3 sequences, 18% found once. Material for sequencing was PBMCs or a T cell subset sorted from them (not recorded which). The origin of the receptors is an adult woman who had mild COVID-19 (a few samples of this study predate the infection). Cell type and time point are not known.

This clonotype was counted a few times. V usage is TRBV2 and J usage is TRBJ1-2; 7 bases line up with TRBD1. Per the germline V gene, CDR1 is SNHLY and CDR2 is FYNNEI. The CDR3 runs to 15 residues. V was pared by 4 bases and J by 2 bases, with 7 bases of the junction left unmatched. The CDR3 DNA follows: TGTGCCAGCAGTGTTAACAGGGGATCGAACTATGGCTACACCTTC. This sequence encodes CASSVNRGSNYGYTF.

This clonotype was seen a handful of times. V usage is TRBV7-8 and J usage is TRBJ1-5; D may be TRBD1 (5 bases). Germline V gene sequence: CDR1 SGHVS, CDR2 FQNEAQ. Trimming removed 4 bases at V and 3 bases at J, with 7 bases between. The CDR3 consists of 13 residues. Here the CDR3 reads CASSSGLNQPQHF. CDR3 DNA sequence: TGTGCCAGCAGCTCGGGACTCAATCAGCCCCAGCATTTT.

This clonotype was detected once. CDR3 DNA sequence: TGTGCCAGCAGCCCACGACTAGTTTGGGGCAATGAGCAGTTCTTC. It translates to CASSPRLVWGNEQFF. J is TRBJ2-1 and V is TRBV7-8; TRBD2 might be the D (6 bases). The germline V gene has CDR1 SGHVS and CDR2 FQNEAQ. Trimming stripped 5 bases from V and 6 bases from J, with 17 bases between. The CDR3 sequence is 15 residues long.

There are a few counts of this clonotype. The V and J genes are TRBV3-1 and TRBJ2-5, with D possibly matching TRBD1 (6 bases). The CDR3 spans 14 residues. Per the germline V gene, CDR1 is LGHDT and CDR2 is YNNKEL (reference sequence). The V gene lost 3 bases and the J gene lost 5 bases, with 13 bases spanning the gap. The CDR3 sequence: CASSQRGSKETQYF. The CDR3 region has the DNA TGTGCCAGCAGCCAGAGGGGGTCGAAGGAGACCCAGTACTTC.